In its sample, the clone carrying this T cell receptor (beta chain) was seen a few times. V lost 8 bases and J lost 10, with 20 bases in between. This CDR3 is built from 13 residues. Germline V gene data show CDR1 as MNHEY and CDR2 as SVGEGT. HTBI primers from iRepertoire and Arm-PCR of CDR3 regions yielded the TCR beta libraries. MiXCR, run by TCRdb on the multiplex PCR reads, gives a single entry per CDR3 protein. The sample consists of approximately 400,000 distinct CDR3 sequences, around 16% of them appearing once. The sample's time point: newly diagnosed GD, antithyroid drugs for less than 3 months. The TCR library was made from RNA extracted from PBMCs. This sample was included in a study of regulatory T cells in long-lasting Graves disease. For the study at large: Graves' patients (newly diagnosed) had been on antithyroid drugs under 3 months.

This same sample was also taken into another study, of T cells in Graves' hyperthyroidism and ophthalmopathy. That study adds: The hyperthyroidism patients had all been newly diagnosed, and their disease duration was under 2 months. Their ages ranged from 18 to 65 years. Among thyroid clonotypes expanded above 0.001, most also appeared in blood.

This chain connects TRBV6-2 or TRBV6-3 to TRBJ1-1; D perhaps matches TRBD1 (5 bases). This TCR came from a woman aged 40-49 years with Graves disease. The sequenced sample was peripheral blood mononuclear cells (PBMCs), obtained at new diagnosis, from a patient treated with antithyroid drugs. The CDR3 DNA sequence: TGTGCCAGCCGGGACCGCCGAACATCGGGAGCTTTCTTT. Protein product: CASRDRRTSGAFF.